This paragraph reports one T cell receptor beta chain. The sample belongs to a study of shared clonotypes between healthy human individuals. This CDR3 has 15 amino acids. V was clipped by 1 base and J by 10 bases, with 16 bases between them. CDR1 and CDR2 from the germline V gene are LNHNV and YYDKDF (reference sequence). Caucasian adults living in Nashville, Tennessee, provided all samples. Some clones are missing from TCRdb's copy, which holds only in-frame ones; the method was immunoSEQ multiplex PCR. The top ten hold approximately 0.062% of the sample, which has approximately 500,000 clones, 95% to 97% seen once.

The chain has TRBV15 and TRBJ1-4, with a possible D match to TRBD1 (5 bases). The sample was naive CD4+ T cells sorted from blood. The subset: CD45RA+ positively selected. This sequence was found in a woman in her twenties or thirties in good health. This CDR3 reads CATSRAVGQGGKLFF. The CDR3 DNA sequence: TGTGCCACCAGCAGAGCCGTTGGTCAGGGCGGAAAACTGTTTTTT.